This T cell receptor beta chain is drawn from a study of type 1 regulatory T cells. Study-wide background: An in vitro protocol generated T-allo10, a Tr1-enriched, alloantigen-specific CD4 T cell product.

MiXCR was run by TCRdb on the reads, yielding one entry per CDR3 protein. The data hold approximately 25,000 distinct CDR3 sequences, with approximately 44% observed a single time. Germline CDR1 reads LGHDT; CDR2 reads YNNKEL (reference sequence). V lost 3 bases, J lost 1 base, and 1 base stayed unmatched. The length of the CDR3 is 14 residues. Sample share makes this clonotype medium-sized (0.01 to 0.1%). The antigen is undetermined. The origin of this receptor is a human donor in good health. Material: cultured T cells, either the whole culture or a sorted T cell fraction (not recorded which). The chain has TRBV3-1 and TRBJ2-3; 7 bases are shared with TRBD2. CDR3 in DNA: TGTGCCAGCAGCCAGAGCGGGGGCACAGATACGCAGTATTTT. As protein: CASSQSGGTDTQYF.